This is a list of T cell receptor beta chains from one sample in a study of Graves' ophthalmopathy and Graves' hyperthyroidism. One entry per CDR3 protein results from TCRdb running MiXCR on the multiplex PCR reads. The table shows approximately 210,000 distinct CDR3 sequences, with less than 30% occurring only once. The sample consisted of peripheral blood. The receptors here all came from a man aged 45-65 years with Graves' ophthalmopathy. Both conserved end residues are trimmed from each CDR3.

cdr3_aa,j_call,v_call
ASSPGTARREQY,TRBJ2-7,TRBV11-2
ASRGGTGDGYT,TRBJ1-2,TRBV28
SAREPSQGNQGTGELF,TRBJ2-2,TRBV20-1
ASSLEDLGSYEQY,TRBJ2-7,TRBV11-3
ATTSGGGETQY,TRBJ2-5,TRBV24-1
ASSLLMDRGGKTQY,TRBJ2-5,TRBV7-2
ASSVKAGAHNYGYT,TRBJ1-2,TRBV11-1
ASSYPTWGPNTGELF,TRBJ2-2,TRBV6-5
ASSFNRGEETQY,TRBJ2-5,TRBV7-6
ASSLYAGRRTGELF,TRBJ2-2,TRBV5-6
ASRPGQGDEQY,TRBJ2-7,TRBV28
ASSLRPANTEAF,TRBJ1-1,TRBV5-1
SASRGGPTYEQY,TRBJ2-7,TRBV20-1
ASSYRGSLTYGYT,TRBJ1-2,TRBV6-5
AWSVTSHEQY,TRBJ2-7,TRBV30
ASTRGGTNQETQY,TRBJ2-5,TRBV12-3/TRBV12-4
ASRPGGTEAF,TRBJ1-1,TRBV12-3/TRBV12-4
AWSVGASYGYT,TRBJ1-2,TRBV30
ASSKGGADTEAF,TRBJ1-1,TRBV12-3/TRBV12-4
ASSLGAPLH,TRBJ1-6,TRBV28
SASGTGSSYEQY,TRBJ2-7,TRBV29-1
ASSPLAGMATEAF,TRBJ1-1,TRBV27
ASRRRTSGDLAKNIQY,TRBJ2-4,TRBV6-2/TRBV6-3
ASSASMGSLQ,TRBJ2-7,TRBV2
SARELRSDEQY,TRBJ2-7,TRBV20-1
ASRPDRGQVYGYT,TRBJ1-2,TRBV6-4
ASSQGPTGPNTEAF,TRBJ1-1,TRBV6-1
ASTLEAGGYT,TRBJ1-2,TRBV12-3/TRBV12-4
ASSLTGTQDQPQH,TRBJ1-5,TRBV11-2
SVGGTVSMNTEAF,TRBJ1-1,TRBV29-1
ASSFKAGPEETQY,TRBJ2-5,TRBV7-2
ASTLTSKGGELF,TRBJ2-2,TRBV12-3/TRBV12-4
ASSQDPERNIQY,TRBJ2-4,TRBV4-1
ASRLSGTSGGLT,TRBJ2-6,TRBV6-5
SAPKGWYQETQY,TRBJ2-5,TRBV20-1
ATSRGDYRNTGELF,TRBJ2-2,TRBV15
ASSDRGRPRNTEAF,TRBJ1-1,TRBV28
ASSSVVDTEAF,TRBJ1-1,TRBV6-2/TRBV6-3
ASSRDRVLETQY,TRBJ2-5,TRBV5-1
ATSRDRGDGELF,TRBJ2-2,TRBV15
ASRDHNTGELF,TRBJ2-2,TRBV27
ASSTDRGLQAF,TRBJ1-1,TRBV27
AISVVGASEQY,TRBJ2-7,TRBV10-3
ATSRRLSYEQY,TRBJ2-7,TRBV28
ASSSLAGGATGELF,TRBJ2-2,TRBV6-2/TRBV6-3
ASSPSMNTEAF,TRBJ1-1,TRBV2
ASSLSAAPIYEQY,TRBJ2-7,TRBV6-2/TRBV6-3
ASSTGGLETQY,TRBJ2-5,TRBV28
ASSMIAGGAYEQY,TRBJ2-7,TRBV6-1
ASSEIGPRDIQY,TRBJ2-4,TRBV19
ASRRSDSGTGGAWPPSEQY,TRBJ2-7,TRBV6-4
SVEEAGGANTEAF,TRBJ1-1,TRBV29-1
ASKTGPNTEAF,TRBJ1-1,TRBV2
ASSFRDSTYEQY,TRBJ2-7,TRBV28
ASSYNRENYGYT,TRBJ1-2,TRBV6-5
SVGDTGYEQY,TRBJ2-7,TRBV29-1